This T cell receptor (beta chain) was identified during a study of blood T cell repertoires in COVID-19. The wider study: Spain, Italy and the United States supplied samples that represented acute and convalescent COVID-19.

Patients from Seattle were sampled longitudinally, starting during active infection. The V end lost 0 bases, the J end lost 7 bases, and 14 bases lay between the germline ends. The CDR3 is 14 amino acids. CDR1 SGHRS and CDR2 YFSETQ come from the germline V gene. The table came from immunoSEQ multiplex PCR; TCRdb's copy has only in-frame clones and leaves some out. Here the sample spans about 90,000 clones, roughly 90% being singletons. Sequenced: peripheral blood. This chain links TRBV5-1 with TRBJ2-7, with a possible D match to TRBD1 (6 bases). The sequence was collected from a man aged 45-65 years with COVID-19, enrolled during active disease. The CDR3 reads CASSLGAGVQEQYF. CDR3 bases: TGCGCCAGCAGCTTGGGGGCAGGGGTACAGGAGCAGTACTTC.